This T cell receptor (beta chain) was captured by sequencing in a study of Graves' ophthalmopathy and Graves' hyperthyroidism. The wider study: Where ophthalmopathy was absent within 18 months of follow-up, hyperthyroidism was stable.

The CDR3 runs 14 residues. Germline CDR1 and CDR2: SGDLS and YYNGEE. The ends were cut back, 0 bases at V and 2 bases at J, with 6 bases in the middle. This clonotype has at least ten counts. Researchers took RNA transcripts and amplified TCR beta CDR3 regions from them. HTBI-primed RT-PCR formed the first round, and a multiplex PCR formed the second. TCRdb re-derived calls from the multiplex PCR reads in MiXCR, one entry per CDR3 protein. The table has a few hundred thousand distinct CDR3 sequences, 35% to 40% seen once; the top ten hold 3.5% to 5%. The receptor comes from an adult man with Graves' hyperthyroidism. The chain recombines TRBV9 with TRBJ1-3; no reliable D call. Sample: peripheral blood or thyroid tissue (not recorded which). As DNA, the CDR3 is TGTGCCAGCAGCGTAGCGGGGACTGGAAACACCATATATTTT. It codes for CASSVAGTGNTIYF.